The clone carrying this T cell receptor beta chain was observed at least ten times. Antigen unknown. The CDR3 loop spans 16 amino acids. Trimming took 6 bases from V and 0 from J; bases not matched to a gene: 6. Germline CDR1 and CDR2: WSHSY and SAAADI. Time point of the sample: newly diagnosed GD, antithyroid drugs for less than 3 months. Generation of the TCR library employed RNA extracted from PBMCs. The entry originates in a study of regulatory T cells in long-lasting Graves disease. General study results and limits: Those with persistent Graves' had less TCR diversity than newly diagnosed patients. Comparison showed that persistent patients shared more public clonotypes (about 2,700) than new patients (about 880).

Both iRepertoire HTBI primers and Arm-PCR of CDR3 regions were used to build the TCR beta libraries. Each CDR3 protein gets one entry after TCRdb re-called the multiplex PCR reads with MiXCR. The repertoire has 200,000 to 250,000 distinct CDR3 sequences, 15% to 20% of them found once; the top ten carry 10% to 15%. These data were likewise used in another study, on T cells in Graves' hyperthyroidism and ophthalmopathy. That work contributes: Not enrolled were patients with uncontrolled infection, other autoimmune disease, pregnancy or lactation. In the blood, most expanded thyroid clonotypes above 0.001 appeared as well.

The receptor's source is a woman younger than 45 with Graves disease. The chain couples TRBV10-2 to TRBJ2-3; 10 bases agree with TRBD2. Sequenced here: peripheral blood mononuclear cells (PBMCs), sampled at new diagnosis, from a patient treated with antithyroid drugs. The CDR3 is CASRASGGTSTDTQYF. The CDR3 DNA reads as TGCGCCAGCAGAGCTAGCGGGGGAACTAGCACAGATACGCAGTATTTT.